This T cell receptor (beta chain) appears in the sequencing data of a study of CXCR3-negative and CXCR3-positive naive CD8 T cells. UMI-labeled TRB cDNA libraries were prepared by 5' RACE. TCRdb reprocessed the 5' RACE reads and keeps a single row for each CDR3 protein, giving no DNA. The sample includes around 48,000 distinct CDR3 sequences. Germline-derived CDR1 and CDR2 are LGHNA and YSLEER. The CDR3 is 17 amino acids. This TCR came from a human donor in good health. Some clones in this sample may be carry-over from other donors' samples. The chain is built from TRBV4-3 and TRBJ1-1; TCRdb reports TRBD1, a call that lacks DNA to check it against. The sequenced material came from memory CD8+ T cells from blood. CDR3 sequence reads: CASSRGDSGVRGTEAFF.